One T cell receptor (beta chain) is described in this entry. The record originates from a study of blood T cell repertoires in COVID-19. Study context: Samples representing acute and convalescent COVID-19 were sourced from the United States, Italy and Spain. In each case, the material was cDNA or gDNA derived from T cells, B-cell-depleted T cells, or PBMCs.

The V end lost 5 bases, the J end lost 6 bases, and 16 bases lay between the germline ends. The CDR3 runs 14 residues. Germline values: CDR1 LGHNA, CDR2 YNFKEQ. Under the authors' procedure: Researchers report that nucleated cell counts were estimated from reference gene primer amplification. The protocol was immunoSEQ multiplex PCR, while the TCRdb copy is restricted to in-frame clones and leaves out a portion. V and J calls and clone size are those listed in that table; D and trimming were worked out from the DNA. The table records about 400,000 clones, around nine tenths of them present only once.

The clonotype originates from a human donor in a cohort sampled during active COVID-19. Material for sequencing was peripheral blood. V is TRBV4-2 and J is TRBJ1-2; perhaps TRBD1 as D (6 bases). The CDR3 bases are TGTGCCAGCAGCTCCCCAGGGGTGGTCGATGGCTACACCTTC. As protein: CASSSPGVVDGYTF.